These 13 T cell receptor beta chains originate from one sample sequenced in a study of blood T cells in healthy people across ages. The authors ran a second PCR of roughly 7 to 11 cycles using a sample-barcoded 5' primer and a J-beta primer mix. TCRdb passed the 5' RACE reads through MiXCR, listing each CDR3 protein once. The table records some 1.4 million distinct CDR3 sequences, approximately 40% of them present only once. Sequences were obtained from blood. The receptors stem from a woman aged 18-29 years in good health.

The rearrangement links TRBV4-1 to TRBJ2-5; no reliable D call. Germline lookup yields CDR1 MGHRA and CDR2 YSYEKL. The CDR3 totals 13 residues. Trimming cost V 6 bases and J 5 bases, with 13 bases left between them. The DNA for the CDR3 is TGCGCCAGCAGTCTAGGAGTTGTGGAGACCCAGTACTTC. Protein product: CASSLGVVETQYF.

The gene calls are TRBV5-1 and TRBJ2-2; 8 bases are shared with TRBD1. The CDR3 is 17 residues long. V shed 1 base, J shed 0 bases, and the junction held 5 bases outside the gene matches. Germline CDR1 reads SGHRS; CDR2 reads YFSETQ. CDR3: CASSLWTGLANTGELFF. The CDR3 DNA is TGCGCCAGCAGCTTGTGGACAGGGTTGGCGAACACCGGGGAGCTGTTTTTT.

The J gene is TRBJ2-3, the V gene TRBV6-1; 11 nucleotides match TRBD2. The V and J ends lost 5 bases and 4 bases, in that order; junction bases with no gene match: 11. The CDR3 sequence is 17 residues long. Germline CDR1 MNHNS, CDR2 SASEGT. Here the CDR3 reads CASSPPGLLAGADTQYF. In DNA, the CDR3 is TGTGCCAGCAGTCCCCCGGGCCTACTAGCGGGGGCAGATACGCAGTATTTT.

The V gene is TRBV3-1, the J gene TRBJ1-6; D uncertain. The CDR3 runs 14 residues. The germline CDR1 and CDR2 sequences are LGHDT and YNNKEL (reference sequence). The V and J ends lost 4 bases and 10 bases respectively, with 14 bases between them. The CDR3: CASSPQSVNSPLHF. The CDR3 DNA reads TGTGCCAGCAGCCCCCAGTCCGTTAACTCACCCCTCCACTTT.

The chain carries TRBV27 and TRBJ2-1; 7 positions agree with TRBD1. TRBJ2-7 explains the end of the DNA better; the J call may be wrong. Germline CDR1 MNHEY, CDR2 SMNVEV (reference sequence). The CDR3 extends over 17 amino acids. CDR3 region: CASSSYTGVQSYNEQYF. CDR3 nucleotides: TGTGCCAGCAGTTCTTATACAGGGGTTCAAAGTTACAATGAGCAGTACTTC.

This clonotype was detected only a few times. The rearrangement links TRBV12-5 to TRBJ2-1; D is perhaps TRBD2 (6 bases). Trimming left V 3 bases short and J 0 bases short, with 15 bases between. Germline CDR1 and CDR2: LGHNT and FRNRAP. This CDR3 contains 17 residues. In nucleotides, the CDR3 is TGTGCTAGTGGTTTCTTGGGGGGAGGAGCCTCCTACAATGAGCAGTTCTTC. It encodes CASGFLGGGASYNEQFF.

The V and J genes are TRBV18 and TRBJ1-2; D remains ambiguous. V was clipped by 1 base and J by 6 bases, with 9 bases between them. The V gene's germline CDR1 is KGHSH and CDR2 LQKENI. The CDR3 extends over 13 amino acids. The CDR3 DNA reads as TGTGCCAGCTCACCACGGAGCCTCGATGGCTACACCTTC. This sequence encodes CASSPRSLDGYTF.

This clonotype was seen just once. The rearrangement joins TRBV6-5 to TRBJ2-1; D might be TRBD1 or TRBD2, each matching 6 bases. The J call may be wrong; the DNA end is better matched by TRBJ2-7. The CDR3 length is 15 residues. Germline V gene lookup returns CDR1 MNHEY and CDR2 SVGAGI. The CDR3 loop reads CASSYVGGLDNEQYF. The CDR3 nucleotides read TGTGCCAGCAGTTACGTCGGGGGCCTCGACAATGAGCAGTACTTC.

The genes are TRBV11-2 and TRBJ2-1; D gene uncertain. The CDR3 sequence is 12 residues long. Germline CDR1 SGHAT, CDR2 FQNNGV. V was pared by 2 bases and J by 6 bases, with 5 bases between. This CDR3 is CASSLILNEQFF. In nucleotides, the CDR3 is TGTGCCAGCAGCTTAATTCTCAATGAGCAGTTCTTC.

The chain uses TRBV9 and TRBJ2-1, with 10 nucleotides matching TRBD2. In germline, CDR1 is SGDLS, CDR2 YYNGEE. This CDR3 spans 16 amino acids. The J segment lost 8 bases and the V segment lost 4 bases, leaving 12 bases of the junction unmatched. The CDR3 nucleotides read TGTGCCAGCAGCCGGGCGAGCGGGGGGGCCATCGATGAGCAGTTCTTC. Encoded protein: CASSRASGGAIDEQFF.

This sequence joins TRBV20-1 and TRBJ2-7; 10 bases match TRBD2. V lost 3 bases to trimming and J lost 4 bases; unmatched junction nucleotides: 6. Per germline, CDR1 DFQATT and CDR2 SNEGSKA (reference sequence). The CDR3 length is 14 residues. The CDR3 DNA is TGCAGTGCTAGTCAGGGAGCGGGAGGGTACGAGCAGTACTTC. Its protein product is CSASQGAGGYEQYF.

This clonotype was found a few times. The DNA of the CDR3 is TGTGCCAGCAGTTTCTCTGGACTAGCCCCGAGGGAGCAGTACTTC. Residues: CASSFSGLAPREQYF. V is TRBV27 and J is TRBJ2-7, with TRBD2 matching over 8 bases. Germline V lookup: CDR1 MNHEY, CDR2 SMNVEV (reference sequence). The CDR3 spans 15 residues. V lost 3 bases to trimming and J lost 7 bases; unmatched junction nucleotides: 11.

The rearrangement uses TRBV7-2 and TRBJ2-3; possible D gene TRBD2, 6 bases. V lost 5 bases and J lost 2, with 17 bases in between. Looked up from germline, CDR1 is SGHTA and CDR2 is FQGNSA. The CDR3 totals 16 residues. The CDR3 here is CASSRESGGTTDTQYF. DNA for the CDR3: TGTGCCAGCAGCCGAGAGAGTGGCGGGACCACAGATACGCAGTATTTT.